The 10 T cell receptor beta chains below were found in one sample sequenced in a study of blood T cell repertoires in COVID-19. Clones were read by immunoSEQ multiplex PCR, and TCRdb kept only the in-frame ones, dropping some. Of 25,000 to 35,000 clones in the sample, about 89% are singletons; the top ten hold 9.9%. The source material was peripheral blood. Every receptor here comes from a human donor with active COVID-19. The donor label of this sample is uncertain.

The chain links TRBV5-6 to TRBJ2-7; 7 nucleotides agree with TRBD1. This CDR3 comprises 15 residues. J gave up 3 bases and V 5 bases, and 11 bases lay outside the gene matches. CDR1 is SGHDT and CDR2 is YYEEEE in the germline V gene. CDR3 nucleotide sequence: TGTGCCAGCAGTTTCTTAGACGGACAGGTCTACGAGCAGTACTTC. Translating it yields CASSFLDGQVYEQYF. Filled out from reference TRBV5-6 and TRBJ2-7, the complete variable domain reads DAGVTQSPTHLIKTRGQQVTLRCSPKSGHDTVSWYQQALGQGPQFIFQYYEEEERQRGNFPDRFSGHQFPNYSSELNVNALLLGDSALYLCASSFLDGQVYEQYFGPGTRLTVT.

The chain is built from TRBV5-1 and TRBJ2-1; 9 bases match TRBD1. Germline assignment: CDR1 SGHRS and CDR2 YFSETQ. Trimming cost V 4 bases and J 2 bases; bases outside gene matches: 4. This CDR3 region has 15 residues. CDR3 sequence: CASSPGTGPYNEQFF. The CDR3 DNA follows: TGCGCCAGCAGCCCGGGGACAGGGCCCTACAATGAGCAGTTCTTC.

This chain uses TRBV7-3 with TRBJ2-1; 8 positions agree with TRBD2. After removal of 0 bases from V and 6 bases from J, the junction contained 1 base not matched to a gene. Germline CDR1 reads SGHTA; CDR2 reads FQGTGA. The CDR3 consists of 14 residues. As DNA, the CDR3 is TGTGCCAGCAGCTTAACGGGGACTAGCAATGAGCAGTTCTTC. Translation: CASSLTGTSNEQFF.

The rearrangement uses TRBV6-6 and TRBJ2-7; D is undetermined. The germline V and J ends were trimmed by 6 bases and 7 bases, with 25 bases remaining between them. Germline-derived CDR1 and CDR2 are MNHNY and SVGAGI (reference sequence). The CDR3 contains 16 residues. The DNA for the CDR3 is TGTGCCAGCAGCGCCATTTCGCAGAAAAATACGTGGGAGCAGTACTTC. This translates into CASSAISQKNTWEQYF.

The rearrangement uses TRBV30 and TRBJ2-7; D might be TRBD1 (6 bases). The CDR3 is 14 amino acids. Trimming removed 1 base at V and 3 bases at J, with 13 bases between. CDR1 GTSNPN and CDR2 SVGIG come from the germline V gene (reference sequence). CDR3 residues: CAWSAQGTYYEQYF. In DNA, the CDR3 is TGTGCCTGGAGTGCACAGGGCACCTACTACGAGCAGTACTTC.

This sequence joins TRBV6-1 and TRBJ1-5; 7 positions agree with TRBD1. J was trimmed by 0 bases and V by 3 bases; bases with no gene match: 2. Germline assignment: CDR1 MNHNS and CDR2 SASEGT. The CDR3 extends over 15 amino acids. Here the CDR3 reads CASSEGQISNQPQHF. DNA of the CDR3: TGTGCCAGCAGTGAGGGACAGATTAGCAATCAGCCCCAGCATTTT.

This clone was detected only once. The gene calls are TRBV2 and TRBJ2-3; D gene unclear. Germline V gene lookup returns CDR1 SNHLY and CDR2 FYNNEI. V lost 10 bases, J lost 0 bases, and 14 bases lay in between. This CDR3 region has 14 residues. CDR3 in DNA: TGTGCCATAGTGAGTGGAGCTAGCACAGATACGCAGTATTTT. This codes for CAIVSGASTDTQYF.

The CDR3, as DNA: TGCGCCAGCAGCAAAGGGACAGGGCCAGTCGTCTACGAGCAGTACTTC. The encoded protein is CASSKGTGPVVYEQYF. The chain joins TRBV5-1 to TRBJ2-7; the match to TRBD1 covers 9 bases. Germline lookup yields CDR1 SGHRS and CDR2 YFSETQ. There are 16 residues in the CDR3. Trimming cost V 4 bases and J 3 bases; bases outside gene matches: 11.

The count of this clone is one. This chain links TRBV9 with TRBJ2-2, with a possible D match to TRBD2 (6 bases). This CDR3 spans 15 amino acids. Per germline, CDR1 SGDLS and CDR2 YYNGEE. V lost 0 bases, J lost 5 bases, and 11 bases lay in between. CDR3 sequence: CASSVAGVETGELFF. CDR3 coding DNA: TGTGCCAGCAGCGTAGCGGGAGTAGAGACCGGGGAGCTGTTTTTT.

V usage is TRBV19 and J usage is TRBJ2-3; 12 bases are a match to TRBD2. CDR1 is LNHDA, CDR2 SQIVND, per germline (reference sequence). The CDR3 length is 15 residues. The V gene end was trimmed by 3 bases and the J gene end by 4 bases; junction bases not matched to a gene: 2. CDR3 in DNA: TGTGCCAGTAGTATTTCTAGCGGGGGGGCAGATACGCAGTATTTT. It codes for CASSISSGGADTQYF.